What follows describes a single TCR beta chain. Its antigen is not identified. RNA transcripts gave rise to amplified TCR beta CDR3 regions. HTBI primers were used for first-round RT-PCR of the TCR CDR3. TCRdb reprocessed the multiplex PCR reads via MiXCR and lists one record per CDR3 protein. The table includes nearly 600,000 distinct CDR3 sequences, 13% to 15% detected once. This sample holds PBMCs from 8 to 10 ml fresh peripheral blood. Germline-derived CDR1 and CDR2 are SEHNR and FQNEAQ (reference sequence). Trimming removed 0 bases from V and 7 bases from J; junction bases left unmatched: 6. The CDR3 spans 16 residues. The sample originates from a study of T cells in Graves' hyperthyroidism and ophthalmopathy. Points from the study as a whole: A model of 13 V-J pairs discriminated ophthalmopathy from stable hyperthyroidism. Blood also carried most thyroid clonotypes expanded above 0.001.

The chain joins TRBV7-9 to TRBJ1-6; 7 positions agree with TRBD1. This TCR came from a woman aged 18-29 years with Graves' ophthalmopathy. The sample consisted of blood. CDR3 protein: CASSLAPTGENSPLHF. CDR3 coding DNA: TGTGCCAGCAGCTTAGCGCCCACAGGGGAAAATTCACCCCTCCACTTT.